This entry lists 32 T cell receptor beta chains sequenced from one sample in a study of response to subunit inactivated influenza vaccine (dated by TCRdb to between 2017 and 2018). The library relied on RT-PCR. This sample was sequenced with an Illumina HiSeq 2500. TCRdb reprocessing: public reads trimmed at Q25 with fastp, clones called with MiXCR, in-frame beta chains kept. Each record represents a unique CDR3 protein, reported with the most common genes and DNA among its rows. This sample lists roughly 170,000 distinct CDR3 sequences; roughly 8.7% were detected once. The ten largest clonotypes hold around 9.9% of the sample. The sample here was non-naive T cells sorted from PBMCs, taken on the day of vaccination. The cell subset or site label here, explained by the study, means: memory T cell fraction. Source of these receptors: a man aged 50 or older who received an inactivated influenza vaccine. Donor details come from another sample of the same person, matched by shared clones.

This chain links TRBV30 with TRBJ1-1, with D unclear. This CDR3 has 12 residues. The germline V and J ends were trimmed by 3 bases and 3 bases, with 8 bases remaining between them. CDR1 is GTSNPN, CDR2 SVGIG, per germline (reference sequence). As DNA, the CDR3 is TGTGCCTGGAGCTCATGGGACACTGAAGCTTTCTTT. This sequence encodes CAWSSWDTEAFF.

This clonotype was seen only a few times. The rearrangement links TRBV5-1 to TRBJ2-7; D call uncertain. With 1 base removed from V and 6 bases from J, the gap between germline ends came to 5 bases. Germline loops: CDR1 SGHRS, CDR2 YFSETQ. CDR3 length: 11 residues. CDR3 protein: CASSLYSEQYF. CDR3 nucleotide sequence: TGCGCCAGCAGCTTGTATAGCGAGCAGTACTTC.

This clonotype was counted between two and nine times. The chain couples TRBV4-2 to TRBJ2-2; 13 nucleotides match TRBD2. The CDR3 consists of 18 residues. V lost 4 bases, J lost 7 bases, and 12 bases stayed unmatched. Germline CDR1 is LGHNA and CDR2 is YNFKEQ. The CDR3 region is CASSPFRTSGSSIGELFF. CDR3 bases: TGTGCCAGCAGCCCCTTCAGGACTAGCGGGAGCAGTATCGGGGAGCTGTTTTTT.

This clonotype was counted at least ten times. The genes are TRBV14 and TRBJ2-5, with TRBD1 matching over 8 bases. The V and J ends lost 2 bases and 2 bases, in that order; junction bases with no gene match: 4. CDR3 size: 15 residues. Germline CDR1 reads SGHDN; CDR2 reads FVKESK. For the CDR3, the DNA is TGTGCCAGCAGCCAATGGACAGGGTGGCAAGAGACCCAGTACTTC. This encodes CASSQWTGWQETQYF.

This clonotype was counted many times. The V call is TRBV20-1, the J call TRBJ1-5, with D uncertain. Trimming shortened V by 0 bases and J by 7 bases, and 16 bases separated the two germline ends. This CDR3 is built from 15 residues. Germline assignment: CDR1 DFQATT and CDR2 SNEGSKA (reference sequence). The CDR3 DNA reads TGCAGTGCTAGAGATCGAGGCAGGACTGGCCAGCCCCAGCATTTT. Protein: CSARDRGRTGQPQHF.

The chain carries TRBV6-2 or TRBV6-3 and TRBJ2-7; TRBD2 might be the D (7 bases). Germline assignment: CDR1 MNHEY and CDR2 SVGEGT. V lost 4 bases, J lost 7 bases, and 14 bases lay in between. This CDR3 is built from 13 residues. The CDR3 sequence: CASSSWGGPEQYF. As DNA, the CDR3 is TGTGCCAGCAGTTCGTGGGGGGGCCCGGAGCAGTACTTC.

This clonotype came up many times. The chain uses TRBV14 and TRBJ1-2; a possible D gene is TRBD1 (5 bases). Germline CDR1 reads SGHDN; CDR2 reads FVKESK. The CDR3 has 13 residues. V lost 4 bases, J lost 8 bases, and 14 bases lay in between. The CDR3 is CASSLSAGDGYTF. In nucleotides, the CDR3 is TGTGCCAGCAGCCTCTCGGCCGGGGACGGCTACACCTTC.

This clonotype appeared many times. The chain uses TRBV3-1 and TRBJ2-1; 7 nucleotides agree with TRBD2. The J segment lost 5 bases and the V segment lost 2 bases, leaving 9 bases of the junction unmatched. The CDR3 consists of 16 residues. The germline gives CDR1 LGHDT, CDR2 YNNKEL (reference sequence). The CDR3 DNA reads TGTGCCAGCAGCCAACGGAACCGAGGACTAGACAATGAGCAGTTCTTC. Amino acids: CASSQRNRGLDNEQFF.

A few counts support this clonotype. This chain joins TRBV18 and TRBJ1-2; D is perhaps TRBD1 (5 bases). CDR1 and CDR2 from the germline V gene are KGHSH and LQKENI. The CDR3 consists of 16 residues. V gave up 1 base and J gave up 2 bases, with 14 bases separating them. CDR3 bases: TGTGCCAGCTCACCACAACGACAGCGAACAAACTATGGCTACACCTTC. Translation: CASSPQRQRTNYGYTF.

This clonotype was observed many times. The chain combines TRBV29-1 with TRBJ2-7; 14 bases line up with TRBD2. The germline gives CDR1 SQVTM, CDR2 ANQGSEA. The CDR3 runs 15 residues. V lost 4 bases, J lost 3 bases, and 5 bases stayed unmatched. The CDR3 loop is CSVGIGTSGGYEQYF. The CDR3 region has the DNA TGCAGCGTTGGTATCGGGACTAGCGGGGGCTACGAGCAGTACTTC.

This clonotype has more than one count but fewer than ten. This chain joins TRBV20-1 and TRBJ1-5; D uncertain. This CDR3 is 12 amino acids long. Germline values: CDR1 DFQATT, CDR2 SNEGSKA (reference sequence). V dropped 0 bases and J dropped 10 bases, with 10 bases sitting between them. The CDR3 loop reads CSARDRRSPQHF. DNA of the CDR3: TGCAGTGCTAGAGATAGGAGGTCTCCCCAGCATTTT.

This clonotype was recorded a few times. This rearrangement joins TRBV6-1 to TRBJ2-5; 8 bases align to TRBD2. The V segment lost 6 bases and the J segment 5 bases; nucleotides outside the gene matches: 14. Germline-derived CDR1 and CDR2 are MNHNS and SASEGT. The CDR3 extends over 16 amino acids. The CDR3 region has the DNA TGTGCCAGCAGAGGGACTAGATGGGGGAAGTTGGAGACCCAGTACTTC. Protein product: CASRGTRWGKLETQYF.

This clonotype was seen ten or more times. The rearrangement joins TRBV5-1 to TRBJ1-2, with 9 positions matching TRBD1. Germline CDR1 and CDR2: SGHRS and YFSETQ. Trimming at V came to 7 bases and at J to 2 bases, leaving 6 bases not matched to a gene. The CDR3 runs 14 residues. The CDR3 reads CASRGTGHNYGYTF. CDR3 nucleotides: TGCGCCAGCCGTGGGACAGGGCACAACTATGGCTACACCTTC.

The sample holds a few counts of this clonotype. The chain combines TRBV15 with TRBJ2-6; 7 bases agree with TRBD2. Germline V gene data show CDR1 as LNHNV and CDR2 as YYDKDF (reference sequence). The CDR3 contains 16 residues. The V gene end was trimmed by 3 bases and the J gene end by 4 bases; junction bases not matched to a gene: 6. The CDR3 loop is CATSSPGRAGANVLTF. As DNA, the CDR3 is TGTGCCACCAGCAGTCCGGGGAGGGCCGGGGCCAACGTCCTGACTTTC.

V gene TRBV10-3 combines with J gene TRBJ2-3; D gene ambiguous. Trimming pared 0 bases from V and 0 bases from J, leaving 4 bases between. The CDR3 is 14 residues long. The germline CDR1 and CDR2 sequences are ENHRY and SYGVKD. CDR3 nucleotide sequence: TGTGCCATCAGTGAGTCTTACAGCACAGATACGCAGTATTTT. Translating it yields CAISESYSTDTQYF.

The chain couples TRBV30 to TRBJ1-5, with TRBD1 matching 9 bases. The V segment lost 2 bases and the J segment 7 bases; nucleotides outside the gene matches: 3. This CDR3 region has 13 residues. The germline V gene has CDR1 GTSNPN and CDR2 SVGIG (reference sequence). CDR3 residues: CAWSHRGQQPQHF. DNA of the CDR3: TGTGCCTGGAGTCACAGGGGGCAACAGCCCCAGCATTTT.

With respect to this clonotype: The junction departs from germline at one end; a sequencing error may be responsible. The chain joins TRBV20-1 to TRBJ2-1; 12 positions match TRBD2. There are 17 residues in the CDR3. The germline V gene encodes CDR1 DFQATT and CDR2 SNEGSKA (reference sequence). In nucleotides, the CDR3 is TGCAGTGCGACAGATCTGGCGACTAGCGGGAGACACAATGAGCAGATCTTC. As protein: CSATDLATSGRHNEQIF.

The sample holds many counts of this clonotype. The genes are TRBV5-1 and TRBJ2-1; D gene ambiguous. This CDR3 has 15 residues. The V end was cut by 0 bases, the J end by 6 bases, with 13 bases between. Germline V CDR1 and CDR2: SGHRS, YFSETQ. The CDR3 DNA follows: TGCGCCAGCAGCTTGGTTGACCCTGCCCTCAATGAGCAGTTCTTC. Translation: CASSLVDPALNEQFF.

This clonotype was detected ten times or more. The chain joins TRBV12-3 or TRBV12-4 to TRBJ1-1, with no clear D. This CDR3 region has 11 residues. The V gene lost 4 bases and the J gene lost 11 bases, with 11 bases spanning the gap. The CDR3 region has the DNA TGTGCCAGCAGTTCTAGGTTGGTCGCTTTCTTT. Its protein product is CASSSRLVAFF.

This clonotype was counted many times. V gene TRBV12-3 or TRBV12-4 combines with J gene TRBJ1-4, with D hard to call. The CDR3 spans 13 residues. V was pared by 5 bases and J by 8 bases, with 12 bases between. CDR3 region: CASSPKAGEKLFF. The CDR3 DNA sequence: TGTGCCAGCAGTCCAAAGGCGGGAGAAAAACTGTTTTTT.

This clonotype was recorded at least ten times. The chain uses TRBV20-1 and TRBJ1-5; perhaps TRBD1 as D (6 bases). V was clipped by 6 bases and J by 0 bases, with 12 bases between them. Germline CDR1 is DFQATT and CDR2 is SNEGSKA (reference sequence). CDR3 length: 14 residues. The CDR3 is CSARDINSNQPQHF. As DNA, the CDR3 is TGCAGTGCCAGGGACATTAATAGCAATCAGCCCCAGCATTTT.

In this sample, this clonotype turned up many times. The gene calls are TRBV9 and TRBJ2-1; 8 positions agree with TRBD1. There are 14 residues in the CDR3. Germline assignment: CDR1 SGDLS and CDR2 YYNGEE. V was clipped by 7 bases and J by 7 bases; unmatched bases: 10. The CDR3: CASGDRSPANEQFF. The CDR3 DNA reads as TGTGCCAGCGGGGACAGGTCGCCCGCGAATGAGCAGTTCTTC.

This clonotype has at least ten counts. This CDR3 is CSVRAEGDAEAFF. For the CDR3, the DNA is TGCAGCGTGAGGGCGGAGGGGGATGCTGAAGCTTTCTTT. The V gene is TRBV29-1, the J gene TRBJ1-1; the D gene is possibly TRBD1 (6 bases). The CDR3 has 13 amino acids. Germline lookup yields CDR1 SQVTM and CDR2 ANQGSEA. V was pared by 6 bases and J by 6 bases, with 17 bases between.

This clonotype was counted ten times or more. The J gene is TRBJ1-5, the V gene TRBV12-3 or TRBV12-4; D is ambiguous. The CDR3 is 13 residues long. V was clipped by 6 bases and J by 5 bases, with 11 bases between them. CDR3 bases: TGTGCCAGCAGCTCTACCTGGGATCAGCCCCAGCATTTT. Protein: CASSSTWDQPQHF.

The CDR3 bases are TGTGCCAGCAGCCTACCGGGTGGAGTAAGGACCCAGTACTTC. This encodes CASSLPGGVRTQYF. The chain is built from TRBV3-1 and TRBJ2-5; D is unclear. This CDR3 spans 14 amino acids. Germline V gene data show CDR1 as LGHDT and CDR2 as YNNKEL (reference sequence). Trimming took off 4 bases at V and 7 bases at J, with 16 bases between the two ends.

This clonotype was seen ten or more times. The J gene is TRBJ2-7, the V gene TRBV5-1; tentative D call: TRBD1 (6 bases). V was pared by 5 bases and J by 2 bases, with 17 bases between. Per germline, CDR1 SGHRS and CDR2 YFSETQ. This CDR3 spans 15 amino acids. The CDR3 nucleotides are TGCGCCAGCAGTCTGACCGGGGACACCACCTACGAGCAGTACTTC. Amino acids: CASSLTGDTTYEQYF.

This clonotype has ten or more counts. V and J are TRBV10-3 and TRBJ1-5; 8 positions match TRBD1. CDR3 length equals 13 residues. V lost 1 base and J lost 8; bases outside the gene matches: 1. CDR1 and CDR2 (germline): ENHRY, SYGVKD. For the CDR3, the DNA is TGTGCCATCAGTGAGTGGACAGGGAAGCCCCAGCATTTT. It translates to CAISEWTGKPQHF.

In this sample, this clonotype turned up many times. The chain has TRBV7-2 and TRBJ2-1; D perhaps matches TRBD2 (6 bases). The CDR3 is 14 residues long. Germline V gene lookup returns CDR1 SGHTA and CDR2 FQGNSA. V lost 1 base to trimming and J lost 7 bases, with 11 bases between them. CDR3 amino acids: CASSLVAGRNEQFF. DNA of the CDR3: TGTGCCAGCAGCTTAGTTGCGGGAAGGAATGAGCAGTTCTTC.

This clonotype appeared many times. The chain is built from TRBV12-3 or TRBV12-4 and TRBJ2-1, with no clear D. The CDR3 runs 12 residues. Deletions cut 1 base from V and 10 bases from J, with 8 bases between. The CDR3 nucleotides read TGTGCCAGCAGTTTAGGTACCAGGGAGCAGTTCTTC. It translates to CASSLGTREQFF.

The sample holds many counts of this clonotype. V usage is TRBV4-1 and J usage is TRBJ2-1; 7 positions match TRBD2. The trim removed 3 bases at V and 0 bases at J, leaving 8 bases unmatched. The CDR3 is 17 residues long. Germline V gene sequence: CDR1 MGHRA, CDR2 YSYEKL. CDR3 protein: CASSHVIGGSSYNEQFF. The CDR3 DNA follows: TGCGCCAGCAGCCATGTGATCGGGGGGAGCTCCTACAATGAGCAGTTCTTC.

The table lists this clonotype with a few counts. The chain uses TRBV18 and TRBJ1-2; D is uncertain. The CDR3 is 14 residues long. Germline loops: CDR1 KGHSH, CDR2 LQKENI. V dropped 3 bases and J dropped 5 bases, with 13 bases sitting between them. The CDR3 coding sequence is TGTGCCAGCTCACCGACTAGCGAAGGGTATGGCTACACCTTC. Residues: CASSPTSEGYGYTF.

This chain joins TRBV3-1 and TRBJ2-1; D might be TRBD2 (6 bases). The germline V gene encodes CDR1 LGHDT and CDR2 YNNKEL (reference sequence). Trimming removed 0 bases from V and 3 bases from J, with 12 bases in between. This CDR3 spans 16 amino acids. The CDR3 DNA follows: TGTGCCAGCAGCCAAGAGGCTGGCGGGATCTACAATGAGCAGTTCTTC. Translating it yields CASSQEAGGIYNEQFF.